Detailed here is one TCR beta chain. In its sample, this clonotype was seen a few times. Its antigen is currently not known. Nothing much larger sits one base from this clone, and base qualities are not available. The 40 or so donors, aged about 6 to 100 years, were systemically healthy Caucasian individuals from Russia. Each donor gave ten milliliters of peripheral blood, collected into EDTA-treated Vacutainer tubes. PBMCs were isolated by Ficoll-Paque density-gradient centrifugation, with at least 7 million obtained per sample. Trizol reagent was used to extract total RNA from PBMCs, with at least 6 micrograms per sample. For every donor, flow cytometry on a PBMC aliquot measured the percentage of naive CD45RAhigh/CD27high T cells. This sample stems from a study of blood T cells in healthy people across ages (dated by TCRdb to the mid-2010s). In the study overall: In model experiments, template switching captured about one uniquely barcoded TCR beta cDNA molecule for every two T cells. The study analyzed two additional independent replicas of 1 million unique cDNA reads from the same blood draw for two donors, one aged 18 to 29 and one aged 80 or older. Donors of different ages were randomly distributed across sequencing lanes to avoid experimental bias. The donors were split into four age groups: young (average about 16 years), middle-aged (over 35), aged (62) and long-lived (about 82). Using deep sequencing normalized with unique cDNA molecular identifiers, the study measured how TCR beta repertoire diversity changes with age.

Library construction relied on 5' RACE. Data came from an Illumina HiSeq 2500. The second PCR ran for roughly 7 to 11 cycles and used a J-beta primer mix along with a sample-barcoded 5' primer. A unique molecular identifier was introduced onto each TCR beta cDNA molecule by a template-switch 5' adaptor carrying 12 random nucleotides. At least 2.5 million CDR3-containing paired-end reads were obtained from each sample. All of the RNA was converted into first-strand cDNA using the Mint cDNA synthesis kit, with a TRBC-specific oligonucleotide serving as the primer. After uracil-DNA glycosylase treatment, a first 18-cycle PCR used universal primers M1SS and BC2_uni_R on all cDNA. As for how the authors treated the data: For normalization, 1 million high-quality reads, each with a distinct molecular identifier, were randomly selected from each sample. Reads sharing molecular identifiers were discarded rather than binned into consensus sequences. MiTCR, run with a Q25 quality threshold and the strictest error-elimination algorithm, handled CDR3 identification, clonotype clustering and error correction. Lower-bound total TCR beta diversity was estimated with a nonparametric unseen species model using Euler transformation. TCRdb cleaned the public reads at Q25 with fastp, built clones with MiXCR and kept in-frame beta chains. Records with the same CDR3 protein are collapsed into one entry carrying the most frequent genes and DNA. The V and J calls were not made by the authors but by TCRdb's processing. The sample table shows about 730,000 distinct CDR3 sequences, and about 40% are seen once. 20% of the sample goes to the ten largest clones.

Overall study outcomes, separate from this receptor: Observed TCR beta diversity per million T cells fell roughly linearly with age, and a significant reduction was already apparent by age roughly 40. Because profiling used bulk unsorted PBMCs, naive and antigen-experienced compartments could not be compared conclusively. Because the CMV infection status of the donors was unknown, age-related changes in expanded clonotypes may potentially have been confounded. There was a strong correlation between observed TCR beta diversity and the percentage of naive T cells measured by flow cytometry. Estimates of total diversity from one million sequenced T cells were regarded as lower bounds and underestimates. Compared with the aged group, more naive CD4+ T cells, fewer expanded clones and increased TCR diversity were shown by the long-lived group, suggesting age selection.

The V and J ends are trimmed by 0 bases and 0 bases, leaving 7 bases between them. Per the germline V gene (reference sequence), PRHDT is the CDR1 and FYEKMQ is the CDR2. The CDR3 sequence holds 15 residues, the cysteine and phenylalanine included. Solely the CDR3 DNA is kept, with 45 bases framed from the first base. Sequencing used blood. This chain joins TRBV13 to TRBJ2-3; the D gene cannot be resolved reliably. The TCR was taken from a woman aged 55 to 70 in good health. The CDR3 is CASSLGPLSTDTQYF. At the DNA level, the sequence is TGTGCCAGCAGCTTAGGCCCTCTAAGCACAGATACGCAGTATTTT.